One sample yielded the 27 T cell receptor beta chains listed below, sequenced in a study of cytomegalovirus exposure and HLA in healthy donors. With 60 Vbeta and 13 Jbeta primers, the PCR was carried out. Repertoires were generated with immunoSEQ multiplex PCR, while TCRdb's copy carries only in-frame clones and drops some. The sample includes 97,000 or so clones, around 60% of them seen just once. Sequenced: PBMCs. These receptors came from a human donor in good health.

This clone occurred a few times. V usage is TRBV7-3 and J usage is TRBJ2-5; 8 positions agree with TRBD2. After removal of 5 bases from V and 5 bases from J, the junction contained 7 bases not matched to a gene. Germline V gene data show CDR1 as SGHTA and CDR2 as FQGTGA. CDR3 size: 14 residues. The DNA for the CDR3 is TGTGCCAGCAGCCCGCTAGCGGGCGCGGAGACCCAGTACTTC. Translated: CASSPLAGAETQYF.

This sequence joins TRBV5-6 and TRBJ2-1, with D possibly TRBD1 on 6 matching bases. The CDR3 contains 14 residues. Trimming left V 4 bases short and J 4 bases short, with 12 bases between. From germline, CDR1 is SGHDT and CDR2 YYEEEE. The CDR3 sequence: CASSHLQGYNEQFF. The CDR3 bases are TGTGCCAGCAGCCATTTACAGGGATACAATGAGCAGTTCTTC. The complete variable domain, with remaining parts taken from reference TRBV5-6 and TRBJ2-1, reads DAGVTQSPTHLIKTRGQQVTLRCSPKSGHDTVSWYQQALGQGPQFIFQYYEEEERQRGNFPDRFSGHQFPNYSSELNVNALLLGDSALYLCASSHLQGYNEQFFGPGTRLTVL.

J is TRBJ1-5 and V is TRBV6-1; D gene ambiguous. The V and J ends lost 6 bases and 0 bases respectively, with 18 bases between them. The CDR3 sequence is 17 residues long. Germline CDR1 MNHNS, CDR2 SASEGT. As DNA, the CDR3 is TGTGCCAGCAGGGAATATAGAAACGCTATTAGCAATCAGCCCCAGCATTTT. This translates into CASREYRNAISNQPQHF.

This chain joins TRBV28 and TRBJ1-5, with 10 bases fitting TRBD1. The CDR3 is 15 residues long. Trimming took 4 bases from V and 5 from J; bases not matched to a gene: 5. CDR1 and CDR2 (germline): MDHEN, SYDVKM. This CDR3 is CASSWTGGFDQPQHF. The CDR3 region has the DNA TGTGCCAGCAGTTGGACAGGGGGTTTCGATCAGCCCCAGCATTTT. The complete variable domain, with remaining parts taken from reference TRBV28 and TRBJ1-5, reads DVKVTQSSRYLVKRTGEKVFLECVQDMDHENMFWYRQDPGLGLRLIYFSYDVKMKEKGDIPEGYSVSREKKERFSLILESASTNQTSMYLCASSWTGGFDQPQHFGDGTRLSIL.

Written as DNA, the CDR3 is TGTGCCAGCAGCTTCAGGGGTCGGCAGCCCCAGCATTTT. The encoded protein is CASSFRGRQPQHF. This sequence joins TRBV7-8 and TRBJ1-5; D possibly corresponds to TRBD1 (6 bases). Per germline, CDR1 SGHVS and CDR2 FQNEAQ. Trimming removed 3 bases from V and 7 bases from J, with 10 bases in between. The CDR3 runs 13 residues.

The chain joins TRBV19 to TRBJ2-3; D is unresolved. The CDR3 has 16 residues. CDR1 and CDR2 from the germline V gene are LNHDA and SQIVND (reference sequence). Trimming took 5 bases from V and 2 from J, leaving 17 bases between them. The chain's CDR3 is CASSLLPPPDTDTQYF. As DNA, the CDR3 is TGTGCCAGTAGTCTACTCCCTCCCCCCGACACAGATACGCAGTATTTT.

The chain carries TRBV2 and TRBJ2-7; 9 bases align to TRBD2. With 4 bases clipped from V and 5 bases from J, the junction kept 15 bases outside the gene matches. The germline V gene has CDR1 SNHLY and CDR2 FYNNEI. The CDR3 extends over 17 amino acids. CDR3 nucleotides: TGTGCCAGCAGTGGGCCCAAGACCTATAGCGGGAGCAACGAGCAGTACTTC. Protein sequence: CASSGPKTYSGSNEQYF.

The CDR3 spells CSVSRAHNEQFF. The DNA for the CDR3 is TGCAGCGTTTCCAGGGCCCACAATGAGCAGTTCTTC. The chain uses TRBV29-1 and TRBJ2-1; D is perhaps TRBD1 (5 bases). The CDR3 sequence is 12 residues long. Germline assignment: CDR1 SQVTM and CDR2 ANQGSEA. Trimming removed 5 bases from V and 5 bases from J, with 10 bases in between.

In its sample, this clone was seen once. The chain employs TRBV18 and TRBJ2-7; the D gene is possibly TRBD1 (5 bases). Germline loops: CDR1 KGHSH, CDR2 LQKENI. The germline V and J ends were trimmed by 4 bases and 2 bases, with 9 bases remaining between them. The CDR3 is made up of 13 amino acids. This CDR3 reads CASSLRETYEQYF. The CDR3 DNA reads TGTGCCAGCTCACTCAGGGAAACCTACGAGCAGTACTTC.

The CDR3 coding sequence is TGTGCCAGCAGTCCCCTAGGCGGGAGGGGATACGAGCAGTACTTC. It codes for CASSPLGGRGYEQYF. V gene TRBV14 combines with J gene TRBJ2-7, with 9 positions matching TRBD2. Per germline, CDR1 SGHDN and CDR2 FVKESK. Trimming removed 6 bases from V and 4 bases from J; junction bases left unmatched: 10. This CDR3 comprises 15 residues. The full variable domain, rest sourced from reference TRBV14 and TRBJ2-7, is EAGVTQFPSHSVIEKGQTVTLRCDPISGHDNLYWYRRVMGKEIKFLLHFVKESKQDESGMPNNRFLAERTGGTYSTLKVQPAELEDSGVYFCASSPLGGRGYEQYFGPGTRLTVT.

Here the CDR3 DNA reads TGTGCCAGCAGCGGATTCCGGACAGCCAACACTGAAGCTTTCTTT. Translating it yields CASSGFRTANTEAFF. The chain carries TRBV5-6 and TRBJ1-1; a weak D match, TRBD1 (6 bases). V lost 4 bases, J lost 2 bases, and 15 bases lay in between. The CDR3 contains 15 residues. Germline CDR1 and CDR2: SGHDT and YYEEEE.

This clone was counted only a few times. The V gene is TRBV7-6, the J gene TRBJ1-1; perhaps TRBD1 as D (5 bases). Trimming cost V 8 bases and J 4 bases, with 14 bases left between them. The CDR3 has 13 amino acids. The V gene's germline CDR1 is SGHVS and CDR2 FNYEAQ. CDR3 region: CASGAGGGTEAFF. Written as DNA, the CDR3 is TGTGCCAGCGGCGCGGGGGGAGGCACTGAAGCTTTCTTT.

The genes are TRBV9 and TRBJ1-2; 10 bases are shared with TRBD1. This CDR3 has 15 residues. In germline, CDR1 is SGDLS, CDR2 YYNGEE. The V segment lost 2 bases and the J segment 2 bases; nucleotides outside the gene matches: 3. The CDR3 region is CASSVGTGANYGYTF. The CDR3 bases are TGTGCCAGCAGCGTGGGGACAGGGGCGAACTATGGCTACACCTTC.

This chain links TRBV19 with TRBJ1-1, with D perhaps TRBD1 (6 bases). Germline V gene sequence: CDR1 LNHDA, CDR2 SQIVND (reference sequence). This CDR3 has 14 residues. The germline V and J ends were trimmed by 7 bases and 3 bases, with 15 bases remaining between them. CDR3 region: CASIDRWRDTEAFF. The CDR3 bases are TGTGCCAGTATCGACAGGTGGCGCGACACTGAAGCTTTCTTT.

The table lists this clone with a few counts. V is TRBV20-1 and J is TRBJ2-7; perhaps TRBD1 as D (5 bases). Germline V gives CDR1 DFQATT, CDR2 SNEGSKA (reference sequence). The ends were cut back, 7 bases at V and 4 bases at J, with 11 bases in the middle. The CDR3 has 11 residues. The CDR3 here is CSVEDRYEQYF. DNA for the CDR3: TGCAGTGTAGAAGACAGATACGAGCAGTACTTC.

J is TRBJ1-1 and V is TRBV7-9; weak D call: TRBD1 (5 bases). CDR1 SEHNR and CDR2 FQNEAQ come from the germline V gene (reference sequence). The CDR3 has 12 amino acids. Trimming removed 8 bases from V and 5 bases from J, with 12 bases in between. DNA for the CDR3: TGTGCCAGCGCCTCGGAGGGGACTGAAGCTTTCTTT. It encodes CASASEGTEAFF.

V and J are TRBV28 and TRBJ2-1; the D gene is possibly TRBD2 (7 bases). Trimming left V 5 bases short and J 2 bases short, with 16 bases between. Germline values: CDR1 MDHEN, CDR2 SYDVKM. This CDR3 comprises 16 residues. The CDR3 protein is CASSGKGGGPYNEQFF. CDR3 in DNA: TGTGCCAGCAGTGGGAAAGGGGGGGGGCCCTACAATGAGCAGTTCTTC.

The chain couples TRBV6-5 to TRBJ2-1; D is perhaps TRBD1 (5 bases). Germline CDR1 and CDR2: MNHEY and SVGAGI. The V end was cut by 5 bases, the J end by 6 bases, with 17 bases between. The CDR3 sequence is 15 residues long. CDR3 in DNA: TGTGCCAGCAGTGCTCCAGGGTTTGGTATCAATGAGCAGTTCTTC. Translated, it gives CASSAPGFGINEQFF.

This clone was picked up one time. J is TRBJ1-4 and V is TRBV5-1; 8 nucleotides match TRBD1. This CDR3 contains 19 residues. V shed 4 bases and J 12 bases; nucleotides not matched to a gene: 26. CDR1 is SGHRS and CDR2 is YFSETQ in the germline V gene. CDR3 coding DNA: TGCGCCAGCAGCGCCTCCCCTTCCGGGACAGGTTCTCGGAGGGAAGAACTGTTTTTT. It yields the protein CASSASPSGTGSRREELFF.

Only a few counts were recorded for this clone. The V and J genes are TRBV18 and TRBJ1-2; 8 bases line up with TRBD1. The CDR3 runs to 14 residues. Trimming took 3 bases from V and 7 from J; bases not matched to a gene: 7. Germline CDR1 KGHSH, CDR2 LQKENI. CDR3 nucleotides: TGTGCCAGCTCACCGGGACAGGTTTTTCTTGGCTACACCTTC. Protein: CASSPGQVFLGYTF.

This clone was seen only once. The chain uses TRBV19 and TRBJ1-1; TRBD1 aligns across 8 bases. CDR1 is LNHDA and CDR2 is SQIVND in the germline V gene (reference sequence). The CDR3 is made up of 14 amino acids. Losses at the gene ends were 3 bases for V and 4 bases for J; bases not matched to a gene: 4. The CDR3 loop is CASSMDRVATEAFF. CDR3 bases: TGTGCCAGTAGTATGGACAGGGTGGCCACTGAAGCTTTCTTT.

The chain couples TRBV15 to TRBJ2-7; D possibly corresponds to TRBD2 (5 bases). Trimming took 5 bases from V and 4 from J, leaving 9 bases between them. The CDR3 runs to 12 residues. The germline V gene encodes CDR1 LNHNV and CDR2 YYDKDF (reference sequence). The CDR3 DNA reads TGTGCCACCAGCGACCGGGGTTACGAGCAGTACTTC. Translated: CATSDRGYEQYF.

This sequence joins TRBV5-4 and TRBJ1-2, with TRBD1 identical over 12 bases. The CDR3 loop spans 14 amino acids. The V gene's germline CDR1 is SGHNT and CDR2 YYREEE (reference sequence). The trim removed 4 bases at V and 5 bases at J, leaving 3 bases unmatched. CDR3 residues: CASSPGQGAYGYTF. In nucleotides, the CDR3 is TGTGCCAGCAGCCCGGGACAGGGGGCGTATGGCTACACCTTC.

V is TRBV12-5 and J is TRBJ2-1; D ambiguous. The CDR3 loop spans 15 amino acids. Trimming left V 6 bases short and J 0 bases short, with 12 bases between. Per the germline V gene, CDR1 is LGHNT and CDR2 is FRNRAP. CDR3 DNA sequence: TGTGCTAGTGGCGCAAGCAAGAGCTCCTACAATGAGCAGTTCTTC. This translates into CASGASKSSYNEQFF.

This chain connects TRBV29-1 to TRBJ1-1; D not resolved. The ends were cut back, 5 bases at V and 11 bases at J, with 9 bases in the middle. CDR1 and CDR2 from the germline V gene are SQVTM and ANQGSEA. This CDR3 has 9 residues. CDR3 residues: CSVPVPAFF. In nucleotides, the CDR3 is TGCAGCGTTCCTGTCCCGGCTTTCTTT. Looking up the rest from reference TRBV29-1 and TRBJ1-1 gives the full variable domain: SAVISQKPSRDICQRGTSLTIQCQVDSQVTMMFWYRQQPGQSLTLIATANQGSEATYESGFVIDKFPISRPNLTFSTLTVSNMSPEDSSIYLCSVPVPAFFGQGTRLTVV.

This clone was seen only a few times. V and J are TRBV28 and TRBJ2-5; possible D gene TRBD1, 6 bases. Germline V gene lookup returns CDR1 MDHEN and CDR2 SYDVKM. The CDR3 is 13 residues long. Trimming removed 6 bases at V and 5 bases at J, with 13 bases between. In nucleotides, the CDR3 is TGTGCCAGCAGCCACAGGGTTGACGAGACCCAGTACTTC. Amino acids: CASSHRVDETQYF.

This clone was found a few times. J is TRBJ2-5 and V is TRBV21-1; TRBD2 is the table's D call and was not checked against the DNA. TRBV21-1 corresponds to a pseudogene. The CDR3 loop spans 16 amino acids. The CDR3 loop is CASSRDAGTSCGTQYF. The CDR3 coding sequence is TGTGCCAGCAGCAGGGACGCGGGAACATCCTGTGGGACCCAGTACTTC.